One sample yielded the 13 T cell receptor beta chains listed below, sequenced in a study of blood T cell repertoires in COVID-19. The repertoire was sequenced with immunoSEQ multiplex PCR; TCRdb's copy has only in-frame clones and lacks some. The sample holds roughly 280,000 clones; less than 90% are singletons and the top ten take just under 2%. The sequenced sample was peripheral blood. These receptors were collected from a man aged 30 to 45 with active or convalescent COVID-19.

This clone showed up just a few times. The gene calls are TRBV7-2 and TRBJ1-5; D is undetermined. V was trimmed by 5 bases and J by 2 bases, leaving 7 bases between them. The CDR3 sequence is 13 residues long. Germline values: CDR1 SGHTA, CDR2 FQGNSA. Written as DNA, the CDR3 is TGTGCCAGCAGCCCCGGGGGCAATCAGCCCCAGCATTTT. This translates into CASSPGGNQPQHF.

The chain is built from TRBV7-6 and TRBJ2-7, with 7 bases that match TRBD1. The junction had 13 bases not matched to a gene; V was cut back by 6 bases and J by 2 bases. There are 16 residues in the CDR3. Germline V gene data show CDR1 as SGHVS and CDR2 as FNYEAQ. Written as DNA, the CDR3 is TGTGCCAGCAGTCACAGACAGGGCGGGTTGCCCTACGAGCAGTACTTC. As protein: CASSHRQGGLPYEQYF.

V usage is TRBV29-1 and J usage is TRBJ1-2, with D perhaps matching TRBD1 (5 bases). The CDR3 has 12 residues. With 7 bases removed from V and 8 bases from J, the gap between germline ends came to 17 bases. Germline CDR1 is SQVTM and CDR2 is ANQGSEA. The CDR3 protein is CSASRGVEGYTF. In nucleotides, the CDR3 is TGCAGCGCTTCACGGGGGGTCGAAGGCTACACCTTC.

This clone was picked up one time. The gene calls are TRBV4-1 and TRBJ2-7, with D possibly TRBD1 on 6 matching bases. Germline CDR1 is MGHRA and CDR2 is YSYEKL. The V end was cut by 3 bases, the J end by 3 bases, with 12 bases between. The CDR3 covers 14 residues. The CDR3 sequence is CASSQFRGNYEQYF. DNA for the CDR3: TGCGCCAGCAGCCAGTTCAGGGGTAACTACGAGCAGTACTTC.

This clone was seen only once. The CDR3 is CASSQGSGSGNQPQHF. CDR3 nucleotides: TGTGCCAGCAGCCAAGGCAGCGGTAGCGGCAATCAGCCCCAGCATTTT. The rearrangement links TRBV3-1 (or the pseudogene TRBV3-2) to TRBJ1-5; D unclear. There are 16 residues in the CDR3. V dropped 1 base and J dropped 2 bases, with 12 bases sitting between them. CDR1 and CDR2 (germline): LGHDT, YNNKEL (reference sequence).

The gene calls are TRBV28 and TRBJ1-2; 9 bases align to TRBD1. Germline V gives CDR1 MDHEN, CDR2 SYDVKM. Germline trimming cut 8 bases from V and 1 base from J; bases unmatched to any gene: 14. The CDR3 spans 17 residues. CDR3 loop: CASYSSPGTGSNYGYTF. The CDR3, as DNA: TGTGCCAGCTATTCAAGCCCCGGGACAGGGAGTAACTATGGCTACACCTTC.

The chain couples TRBV7-9 to TRBJ2-1, with D unclear. The CDR3 contains 14 residues. V was cut by 2 bases and J by 5 bases, with 10 bases left in between. Germline V CDR1 and CDR2: SEHNR, FQNEAQ (reference sequence). The CDR3 DNA sequence: TGTGCCAGCAGCTTATACACAGAGAACAATGAGCAGTTCTTC. Protein sequence: CASSLYTENNEQFF.

The rearrangement joins TRBV3-1 (or the pseudogene TRBV3-2) to TRBJ1-2; D call uncertain. This CDR3 contains 15 residues. The germline V gene encodes CDR1 LGHDT and CDR2 YNNKEL (reference sequence). V was pared by 0 bases and J by 8 bases, with 16 bases between. Here the CDR3 DNA reads TGTGCCAGCAGCCAAGATAACCTCAGAGGTTGGGGCTACACCTTC. This codes for CASSQDNLRGWGYTF.

As DNA, the CDR3 is TGCAGTGCTAGTGGAGGAGTTAATGAAAAACTGTTTTTT. Translated: CSASGGVNEKLFF. The chain carries TRBV20-1 and TRBJ1-4, with D unresolved. CDR1 DFQATT and CDR2 SNEGSKA come from the germline V gene (reference sequence). The CDR3 consists of 13 residues. V was cut by 3 bases and J by 4 bases, with 9 bases left in between.

The V and J genes are TRBV5-1 and TRBJ2-7; 9 bases align to TRBD2. From germline, CDR1 is SGHRS and CDR2 YFSETQ. The CDR3 totals 15 residues. The J segment lost 7 bases and the V segment lost 0 bases, leaving 8 bases of the junction unmatched. The CDR3 reads CASSLDGLAGREQYF. The DNA of the CDR3 is TGCGCCAGCAGCTTGGACGGGCTAGCGGGGCGGGAGCAGTACTTC.

The genes are TRBV5-4 and TRBJ2-7; a possible D gene is TRBD1 (6 bases). The V gene's germline CDR1 is SGHNT and CDR2 YYREEE (reference sequence). Trimming pared 1 base from V and 3 bases from J, leaving 11 bases between. This CDR3 has 14 residues. CDR3 amino acids: CASSLRDTDYEQYF. The CDR3, as DNA: TGTGCCAGCAGCTTGCGGGACACCGACTACGAGCAGTACTTC.

This clone was seen a handful of times. The genes are TRBV4-1 and TRBJ1-6, with D possibly matching TRBD1 (6 bases). Germline V gene lookup returns CDR1 MGHRA and CDR2 YSYEKL. This CDR3 region has 15 residues. Between the trimmed V and J ends, which lost 5 bases and 8 bases, there was a span of 16 bases. The CDR3 protein is CASSVRQAADSPLHF. Here the CDR3 DNA reads TGCGCCAGCAGCGTCCGACAGGCGGCAGATTCACCCCTCCACTTT.

The CDR3 DNA reads as TGTGCCAGCAGCTTAGCGCTCGGGGGGCTTGGCAATCAGCCCCAGCATTTT. It translates to CASSLALGGLGNQPQHF. The chain joins TRBV7-2 to TRBJ1-5; perhaps TRBD1 as D (6 bases). The CDR3 has 17 amino acids. The ends were cut back, 0 bases at V and 2 bases at J, with 14 bases in the middle. The V gene's germline CDR1 is SGHTA and CDR2 FQGNSA.